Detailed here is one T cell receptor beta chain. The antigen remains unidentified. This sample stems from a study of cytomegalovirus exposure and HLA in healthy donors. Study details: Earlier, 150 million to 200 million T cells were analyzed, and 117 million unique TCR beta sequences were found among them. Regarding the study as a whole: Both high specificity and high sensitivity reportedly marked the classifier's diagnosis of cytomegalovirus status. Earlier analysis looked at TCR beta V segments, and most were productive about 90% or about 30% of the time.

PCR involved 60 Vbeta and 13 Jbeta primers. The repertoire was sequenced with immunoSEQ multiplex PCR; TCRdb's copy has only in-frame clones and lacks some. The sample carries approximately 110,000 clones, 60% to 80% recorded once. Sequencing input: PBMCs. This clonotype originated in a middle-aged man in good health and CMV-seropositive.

The DNA for the CDR3 is TGTGCCAGCAGCGTGGACAGCCGCTCCTATAATTCACCCCTCCACTTT. It codes for CASSVDSRSYNSPLHF. The chain recombines TRBV7-2 with TRBJ1-6; a weak D match, TRBD1 (6 bases). The CDR3 is 16 amino acids. The ends were cut back, 5 bases at V and 0 bases at J, with 11 bases in the middle. Germline loops: CDR1 SGHTA, CDR2 FQGNSA. The variable domain in full, with the rest retrieved from reference TRBV7-2 and TRBJ1-6, is GAGVSQSPSNKVTEKGKDVELRCDPISGHTALYWYRQSLGQGLEFLIYFQGNSAPDKSGLPSDRFSAERTGGSVSTLTIQRTQQEDSAVYLCASSVDSRSYNSPLHFGNGTRLTVT.